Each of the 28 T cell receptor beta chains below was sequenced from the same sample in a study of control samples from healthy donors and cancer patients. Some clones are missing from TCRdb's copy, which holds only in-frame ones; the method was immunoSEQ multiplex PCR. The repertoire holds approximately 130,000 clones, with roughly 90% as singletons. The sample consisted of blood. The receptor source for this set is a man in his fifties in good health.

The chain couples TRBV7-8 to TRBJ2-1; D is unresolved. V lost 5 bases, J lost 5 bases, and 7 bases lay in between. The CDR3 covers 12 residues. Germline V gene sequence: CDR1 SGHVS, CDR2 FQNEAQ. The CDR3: CASSHPDNEQFF. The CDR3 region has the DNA TGTGCCAGCAGCCACCCGGACAATGAGCAGTTCTTC.

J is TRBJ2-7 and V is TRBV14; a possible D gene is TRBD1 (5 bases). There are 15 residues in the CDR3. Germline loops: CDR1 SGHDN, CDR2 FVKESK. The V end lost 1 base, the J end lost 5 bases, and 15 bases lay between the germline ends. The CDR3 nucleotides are TGTGCCAGCAGCCAAGTCTCAGGGTACGTCGACGAGCAGTACTTC. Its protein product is CASSQVSGYVDEQYF.

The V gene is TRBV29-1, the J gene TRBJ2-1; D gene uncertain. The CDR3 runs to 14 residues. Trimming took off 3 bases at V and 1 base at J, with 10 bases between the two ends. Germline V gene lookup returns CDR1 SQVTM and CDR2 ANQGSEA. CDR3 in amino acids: CSVDRVTSYNEQFF. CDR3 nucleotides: TGCAGCGTTGACCGGGTTACATCCTACAATGAGCAGTTCTTC.

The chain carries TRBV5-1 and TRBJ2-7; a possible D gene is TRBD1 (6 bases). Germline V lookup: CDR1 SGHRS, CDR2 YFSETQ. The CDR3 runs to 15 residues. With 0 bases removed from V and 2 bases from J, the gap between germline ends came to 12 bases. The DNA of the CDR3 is TGCGCCAGCAGCTTGGTGTCAGGGGATACCTACGAGCAGTACTTC. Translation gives CASSLVSGDTYEQYF. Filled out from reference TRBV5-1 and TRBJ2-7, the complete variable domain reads KAGVTQTPRYLIKTRGQQVTLSCSPISGHRSVSWYQQTPGQGLQFLFEYFSETQRNKGNFPGRFSGRQFSNSRSEMNVSTLELGDSALYLCASSLVSGDTYEQYFGPGTRLTVT.

The CDR3 DNA follows: TGTGCCATCAAGGGGGGGACAGAGAACACCGGGGAGCTGTTTTTT. It specifies CAIKGGTENTGELFF. The genes are TRBV11-2 and TRBJ2-2; D might be TRBD1 or TRBD2, each matching 7 bases. Germline CDR1 reads SGHAT; CDR2 reads FQNNGV. There are 15 residues in the CDR3. Trimming cost V 10 bases and J 1 base, with 16 bases left between them.

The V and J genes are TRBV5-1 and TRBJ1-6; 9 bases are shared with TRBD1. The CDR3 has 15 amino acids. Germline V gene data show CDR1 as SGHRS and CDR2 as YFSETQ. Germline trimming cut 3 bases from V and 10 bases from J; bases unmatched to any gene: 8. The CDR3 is CASSSIQGARSPLHF. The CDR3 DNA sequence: TGCGCCAGCAGCTCAATACAGGGGGCGCGATCACCCCTCCACTTT.

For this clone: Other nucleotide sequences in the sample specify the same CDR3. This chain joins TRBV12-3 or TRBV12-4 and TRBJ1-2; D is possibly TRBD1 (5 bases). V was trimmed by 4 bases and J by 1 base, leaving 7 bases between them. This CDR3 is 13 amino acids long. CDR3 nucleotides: TGTGCCAGCAGTTCTGACAGTAACTATGGCTACACCTTC. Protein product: CASSSDSNYGYTF.

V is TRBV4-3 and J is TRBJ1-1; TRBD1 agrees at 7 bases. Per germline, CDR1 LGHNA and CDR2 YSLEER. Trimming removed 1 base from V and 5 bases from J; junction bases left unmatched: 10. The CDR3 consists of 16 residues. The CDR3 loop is CASSQVAGGEGTEAFF. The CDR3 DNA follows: TGCGCCAGCAGCCAAGTAGCAGGGGGGGAAGGGACTGAAGCTTTCTTT.

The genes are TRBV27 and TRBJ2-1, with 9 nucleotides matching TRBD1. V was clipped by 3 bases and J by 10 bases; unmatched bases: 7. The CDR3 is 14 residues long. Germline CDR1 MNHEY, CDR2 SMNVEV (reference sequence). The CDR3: CASSFSQGAGEQFF. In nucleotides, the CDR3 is TGTGCCAGCAGTTTTTCACAGGGGGCGGGAGAGCAGTTCTTC.

DNA for the CDR3: TGTGCCAGCAGCTGGGGGACCTCTGAAGCTTTCTTT. This translates into CASSWGTSEAFF. This rearrangement joins TRBV5-6 to TRBJ1-1, with D perhaps TRBD1 (5 bases). The germline V and J ends were trimmed by 3 bases and 6 bases, with 9 bases remaining between them. Per the germline V gene, CDR1 is SGHDT and CDR2 is YYEEEE. There are 12 residues in the CDR3.

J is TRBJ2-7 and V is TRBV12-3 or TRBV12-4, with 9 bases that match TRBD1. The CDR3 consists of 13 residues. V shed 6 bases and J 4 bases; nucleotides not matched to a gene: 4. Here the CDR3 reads CASSEGQGYEQYF. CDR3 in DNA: TGTGCCAGCAGCGAGGGACAGGGTTACGAGCAGTACTTC.

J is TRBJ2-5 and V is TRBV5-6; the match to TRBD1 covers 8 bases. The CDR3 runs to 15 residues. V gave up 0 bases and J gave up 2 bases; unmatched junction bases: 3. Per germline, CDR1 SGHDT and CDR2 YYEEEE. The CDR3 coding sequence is TGTGCCAGCAGCTTGGTTTGGACAGGGCAAGAGACCCAGTACTTC. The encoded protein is CASSLVWTGQETQYF. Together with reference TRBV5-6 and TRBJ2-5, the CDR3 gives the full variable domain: DAGVTQSPTHLIKTRGQQVTLRCSPKSGHDTVSWYQQALGQGPQFIFQYYEEEERQRGNFPDRFSGHQFPNYSSELNVNALLLGDSALYLCASSLVWTGQETQYFGPGTRLLVL.

CDR3 in DNA: TGTGCCAGCAGCTTGAACAGCTACGAGCAGTACTTC. This encodes CASSLNSYEQYF. The chain joins TRBV7-6 to TRBJ2-7, with D uncertain. The CDR3 runs 12 residues. V dropped 3 bases and J dropped 3 bases, with 6 bases sitting between them. Germline V gene lookup returns CDR1 SGHVS and CDR2 FNYEAQ.

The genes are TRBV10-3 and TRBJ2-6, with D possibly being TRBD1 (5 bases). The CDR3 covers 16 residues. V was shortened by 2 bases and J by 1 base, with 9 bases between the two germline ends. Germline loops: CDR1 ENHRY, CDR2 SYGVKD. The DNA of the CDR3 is TGTGCCATCAGTGAGCAGAAGGGGTCTGGGGCCAACGTCCTGACTTTC. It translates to CAISEQKGSGANVLTF.

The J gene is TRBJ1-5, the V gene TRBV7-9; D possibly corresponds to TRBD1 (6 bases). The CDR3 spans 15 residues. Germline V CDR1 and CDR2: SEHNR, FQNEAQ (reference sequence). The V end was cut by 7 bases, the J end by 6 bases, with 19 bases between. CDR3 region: CASTPRGEGSQPQHF. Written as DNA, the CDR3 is TGTGCCAGCACCCCGAGGGGGGAAGGGAGTCAGCCCCAGCATTTT.

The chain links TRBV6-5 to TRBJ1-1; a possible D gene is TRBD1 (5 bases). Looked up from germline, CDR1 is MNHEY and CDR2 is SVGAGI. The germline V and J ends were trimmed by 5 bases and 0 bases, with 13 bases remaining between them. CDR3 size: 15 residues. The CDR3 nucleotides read TGTGCCAGCAGTATACCGGGACTGCTGAACACTGAAGCTTTCTTT. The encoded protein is CASSIPGLLNTEAFF.

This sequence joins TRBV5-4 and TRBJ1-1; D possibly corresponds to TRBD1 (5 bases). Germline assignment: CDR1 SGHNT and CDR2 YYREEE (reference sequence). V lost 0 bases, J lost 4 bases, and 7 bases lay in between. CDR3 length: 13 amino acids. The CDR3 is CASSLAGTTEAFF. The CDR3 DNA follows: TGTGCCAGCAGCTTGGCAGGGACCACTGAAGCTTTCTTT. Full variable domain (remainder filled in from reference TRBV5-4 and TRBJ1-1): ETGVTQSPTHLIKTRGQQVTLRCSSQSGHNTVSWYQQALGQGPQFIFQYYREEENGRGNFPPRFSGLQFPNYSSELNVNALELDDSALYLCASSLAGTTEAFFGQGTRLTVV.

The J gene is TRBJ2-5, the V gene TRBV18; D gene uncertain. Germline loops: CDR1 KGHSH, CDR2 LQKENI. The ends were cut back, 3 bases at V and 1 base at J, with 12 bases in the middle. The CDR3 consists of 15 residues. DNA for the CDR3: TGTGCCAGCTCACCGCAATACAGCTCCCAAGAGACCCAGTACTTC. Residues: CASSPQYSSQETQYF. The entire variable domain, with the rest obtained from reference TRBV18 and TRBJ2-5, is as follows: NAGVMQNPRHLVRRRGQEARLRCSPMKGHSHVYWYRQLPEEGLKFMVYLQKENIIDESGMPKERFSAEFPKEGPSILRIQQVVRGDSAAYFCASSPQYSSQETQYFGPGTRLLVL.

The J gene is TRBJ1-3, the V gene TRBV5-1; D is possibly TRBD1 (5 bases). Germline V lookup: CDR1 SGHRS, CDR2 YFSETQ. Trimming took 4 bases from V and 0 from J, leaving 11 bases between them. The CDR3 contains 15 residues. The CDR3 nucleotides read TGCGCCAGCAGCAGAAACCAGGGCTCTGGAAACACCATATATTTT. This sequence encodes CASSRNQGSGNTIYF.

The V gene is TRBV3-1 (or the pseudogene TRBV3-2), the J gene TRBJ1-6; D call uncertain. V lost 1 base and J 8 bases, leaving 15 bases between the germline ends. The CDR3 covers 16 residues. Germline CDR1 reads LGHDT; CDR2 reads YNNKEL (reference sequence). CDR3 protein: CASSQGSAVGDSPLHF. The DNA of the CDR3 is TGTGCCAGCAGCCAAGGATCGGCGGTCGGGGATTCACCCCTCCACTTT.

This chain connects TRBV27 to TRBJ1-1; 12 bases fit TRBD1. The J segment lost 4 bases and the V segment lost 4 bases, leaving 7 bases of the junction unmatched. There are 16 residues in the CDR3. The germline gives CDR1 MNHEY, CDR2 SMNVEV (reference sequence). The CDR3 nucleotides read TGTGCCAGCAGTTCGGGACAGGGGGCGCGTGGCACTGAAGCTTTCTTT. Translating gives CASSSGQGARGTEAFF.

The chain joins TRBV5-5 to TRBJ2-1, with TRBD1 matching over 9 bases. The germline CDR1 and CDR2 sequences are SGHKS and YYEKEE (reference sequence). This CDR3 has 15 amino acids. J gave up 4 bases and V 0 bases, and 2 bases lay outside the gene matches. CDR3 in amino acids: CASSLGQGGYNEQFF. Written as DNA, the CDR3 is TGTGCCAGCAGCTTGGGACAGGGGGGGTACAATGAGCAGTTCTTC.

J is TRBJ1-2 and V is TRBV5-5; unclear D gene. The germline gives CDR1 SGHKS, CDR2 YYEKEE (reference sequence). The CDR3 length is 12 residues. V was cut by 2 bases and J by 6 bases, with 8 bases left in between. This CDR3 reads CASSFEYHGYTF. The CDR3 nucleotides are TGTGCCAGCAGCTTCGAATACCATGGCTACACCTTC.

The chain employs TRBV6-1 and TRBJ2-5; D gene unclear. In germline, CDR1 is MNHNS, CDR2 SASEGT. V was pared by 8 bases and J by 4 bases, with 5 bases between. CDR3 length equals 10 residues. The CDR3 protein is CASGPETQYF. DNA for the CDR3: TGTGCCAGCGGCCCAGAGACCCAGTACTTC.

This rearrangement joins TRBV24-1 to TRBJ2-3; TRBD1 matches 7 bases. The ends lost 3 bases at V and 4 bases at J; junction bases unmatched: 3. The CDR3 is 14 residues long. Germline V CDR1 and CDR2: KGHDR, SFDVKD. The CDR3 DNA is TGTGCCACCAGTGATCCCGGGACAGCAGATACGCAGTATTTT. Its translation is CATSDPGTADTQYF.

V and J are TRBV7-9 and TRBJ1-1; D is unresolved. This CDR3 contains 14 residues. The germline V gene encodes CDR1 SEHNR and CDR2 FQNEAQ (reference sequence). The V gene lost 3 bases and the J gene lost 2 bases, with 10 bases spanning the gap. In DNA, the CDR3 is TGTGCCAGCAGCTTTATGGCAGAAAACACTGAAGCTTTCTTT. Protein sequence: CASSFMAENTEAFF.

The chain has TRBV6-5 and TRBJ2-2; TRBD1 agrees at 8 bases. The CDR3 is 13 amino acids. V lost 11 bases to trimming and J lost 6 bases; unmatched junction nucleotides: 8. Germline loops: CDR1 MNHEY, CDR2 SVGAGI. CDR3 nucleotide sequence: TGTGCCTCGGCCAGGGGGCAAGCCGGGGAGCTGTTTTTT. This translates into CASARGQAGELFF.

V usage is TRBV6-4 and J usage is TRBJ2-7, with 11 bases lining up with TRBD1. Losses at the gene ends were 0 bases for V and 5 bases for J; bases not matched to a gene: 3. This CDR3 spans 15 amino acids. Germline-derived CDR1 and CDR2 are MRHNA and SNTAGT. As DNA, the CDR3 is TGTGCCAGCAGTGACTCGGGACAGGGGGAGGACGAGCAGTACTTC. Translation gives CASSDSGQGEDEQYF.